This entry lists 6 T cell receptor beta chains sequenced from one sample in a study of technical replicates of blood from several donors. Only in-frame clones appear in the TCRdb table, and some are missing; sequencing was by immunoSEQ multiplex PCR. The sample lists about 80,000 clones; more than 85% were seen once. Source material: T cells isolated from PBMCs. Every receptor here comes from a human donor in good health.

V is TRBV4-1 and J is TRBJ2-7; TRBD2 agrees at 12 bases. This CDR3 region has 14 residues. Germline CDR1 and CDR2: MGHRA and YSYEKL. The V gene end was trimmed by 2 bases and the J gene end by 6 bases; junction bases not matched to a gene: 2. The CDR3 DNA follows: TGCGCCAGCAGCCAAAAGGGACTAGCGGGCGAGCAGTACTTC. The encoded protein is CASSQKGLAGEQYF.

The chain uses TRBV11-3 and TRBJ1-1, with D unresolved. This CDR3 has 13 amino acids. V was pared by 5 bases and J by 3 bases, with 10 bases between. Germline V gene lookup returns CDR1 SGHNT and CDR2 YENEEA. CDR3 sequence reads: CASSPLIDTEAFF. In DNA, the CDR3 is TGTGCCAGCAGCCCCCTTATTGACACTGAAGCTTTCTTT.

The chain has TRBV6-4 and TRBJ1-1; TRBD1 agrees at 7 bases. CDR1 and CDR2 from the germline V gene are MRHNA and SNTAGT. The CDR3 covers 14 residues. V lost 5 bases, J lost 0 bases, and 3 bases stayed unmatched. The CDR3, as DNA: TGTGCCAGCAGTCTAGGGGGCATGAACACTGAAGCTTTCTTT. The encoded protein is CASSLGGMNTEAFF.

The chain carries TRBV6-5 and TRBJ1-5; perhaps TRBD1 as D (5 bases). The length of the CDR3 is 15 residues. Germline loops: CDR1 MNHEY, CDR2 SVGAGI. Trimming cost V 0 bases and J 2 bases, with 8 bases left between them. CDR3 sequence reads: CASSYSWGGNQPQHF. In DNA, the CDR3 is TGTGCCAGCAGTTACTCATGGGGGGGCAATCAGCCCCAGCATTTT.

The V call is TRBV6-5, the J call TRBJ2-3; no definite D call. The CDR3 extends over 15 amino acids. V lost 1 base and J 6 bases, leaving 14 bases between the germline ends. The V gene's germline CDR1 is MNHEY and CDR2 SVGAGI. The CDR3 here is CASSYYNSPPDTQYF. Written as DNA, the CDR3 is TGTGCCAGCAGTTACTATAACTCCCCTCCGGATACGCAGTATTTT.

The chain combines TRBV5-6 with TRBJ2-5, with 7 positions matching TRBD2. The germline V gene has CDR1 SGHDT and CDR2 YYEEEE. The CDR3 has 14 residues. V lost 5 bases to trimming and J lost 4 bases; unmatched junction nucleotides: 8. Here the CDR3 DNA reads TGTGCCAGCAGTCCCCCGGGAGGACTAGAGACCCAGTACTTC. It specifies CASSPPGGLETQYF.